Listed below are T cell receptor beta chains from one sample, sequenced in a study of post-analysis software for immune sequencing data. TCRdb re-called the PCR reads with MiXCR, one entry per CDR3 protein. The sample holds hundreds of thousands of distinct CDR3 sequences, 30% seen once. The specimen was blood. These receptors were collected from a girl between 10 and 17 years old with multiple sclerosis. CDR3s include the opening cysteine and the closing phenylalanine or tryptophan. A D gene is named only where the DNA matches it firmly. Clone size is not always given. Where it is, it says once, few, many or a class for expanded clones.

clone_size: many
v_call: TRBV29-1
j_call: TRBJ2-5
d_call: -
cdr3_nt: TGCAGCATGAGTCGTATGGTAGGGGAGACCCAGTACTTC
cdr3_aa: CSMSRMVGETQYF

clone_size: few
v_call: TRBV11-2
j_call: TRBJ2-5
d_call: -
cdr3_nt: TGTGCCAGCAGCCAACTGAGGGGGACCACCCTGCAAGAGACCCAGTACTTC
cdr3_aa: CASSQLRGTTLQETQYF

clone_size: -
v_call: TRBV7-2
j_call: TRBJ1-5
d_call: -
cdr3_nt: TGTGCCAGCAGCTTAAGGGCAGGCTATTATCAGCCCCAGCATTTT
cdr3_aa: CASSLRAGYYQPQHF

clone_size: -
v_call: TRBV20-1
j_call: TRBJ2-5
d_call: TRBD2
cdr3_nt: TGCAGTGCACGGACCCCGGAGACTAGCGGGACCCCAAAAACCCAGTACTTC
cdr3_aa: CSARTPETSGTPKTQYF

clone_size: few
v_call: TRBV20-1
j_call: TRBJ2-1
d_call: TRBD2
cdr3_nt: TGCAGTGCTAGAACTAGCGGGAGGGCCTCCTACAATGAGCAGTTCTTC
cdr3_aa: CSARTSGRASYNEQFF

clone_size: -
v_call: TRBV12-3/TRBV12-4
j_call: TRBJ1-1
d_call: -
cdr3_nt: TGTGCCAGCAGTCCATCACACCTTGAAGCTTTCTTT
cdr3_aa: CASSPSHLEAFF

clone_size: few
v_call: TRBV27
j_call: TRBJ2-5
d_call: TRBD1
cdr3_nt: TGTGCCAGCAGACCCCTGCCCCGACAGGGGGCCCTGGAGACCCAGTACTTC
cdr3_aa: CASRPLPRQGALETQYF

clone_size: -
v_call: TRBV6-5
j_call: TRBJ2-7
d_call: -
cdr3_nt: TGTGCCAGCACCCCCCCGGGCGTCCACGAGCAGTACTTC
cdr3_aa: CASTPPGVHEQYF

clone_size: -
v_call: TRBV18
j_call: TRBJ1-5
d_call: TRBD1
cdr3_nt: TGTGCCAGCTCACCCCAGGGGGATCAGCCCCAGCATTTT
cdr3_aa: CASSPQGDQPQHF

clone_size: few
v_call: TRBV10-3
j_call: TRBJ1-1
d_call: -
cdr3_nt: TGTGCCATTCGTGCGGACGGGTTGAACACTGAAGCTTTCTTT
cdr3_aa: CAIRADGLNTEAFF

clone_size: few
v_call: TRBV7-2
j_call: TRBJ2-7
d_call: TRBD1
cdr3_nt: TGTGCCAGCAGCTCCTCCTCAGACAGGGGCTACGAGCAGTACTTC
cdr3_aa: CASSSSSDRGYEQYF

clone_size: few
v_call: TRBV7-8
j_call: TRBJ2-5
d_call: -
cdr3_nt: TGTGCCAGCAGCCCGGCTTCCCTGGGTTGGGAGACCCAGTACTTC
cdr3_aa: CASSPASLGWETQYF

clone_size: once
v_call: TRBV2
j_call: TRBJ1-5
d_call: -
cdr3_nt: TGTGCCAGCAGTGCACTTGAGGGGGGAGGTCAGCCCCAGCATTTT
cdr3_aa: CASSALEGGGQPQHF

clone_size: -
v_call: TRBV28
j_call: TRBJ1-5
d_call: TRBD1
cdr3_nt: TGTGCCAGCAATGATCCGGGACAGGGAAAGTCAAGACCCCAGCATTTT
cdr3_aa: CASNDPGQGKSRPQHF

clone_size: -
v_call: TRBV5-1
j_call: TRBJ1-1
d_call: -
cdr3_nt: TGCGCCAGCAGCTTGTTCCGGGACCTGAACACTGAAGCTTTCTTT
cdr3_aa: CASSLFRDLNTEAFF

clone_size: -
v_call: TRBV4-3
j_call: TRBJ1-2
d_call: -
cdr3_nt: TGCGCCAGCAGCCAAGAGGTCGGTCGATCTAACTATGGCTACACCTTC
cdr3_aa: CASSQEVGRSNYGYTF

clone_size: -
v_call: TRBV7-2
j_call: TRBJ1-6
d_call: TRBD1
cdr3_nt: TGCGCCAGCAGCTTGGACAGGCTGAATTCACCCCTCCACTTT
cdr3_aa: CASSLDRLNSPLHF

clone_size: few
v_call: TRBV20-1
j_call: TRBJ1-2
d_call: -
cdr3_nt: TGCAGTGCGGGCGGGGGAGGGCTAGACTATGGCTACACCTTC
cdr3_aa: CSAGGGGLDYGYTF

clone_size: -
v_call: TRBV24-1
j_call: TRBJ2-1
d_call: -
cdr3_nt: TGTGCCACCAGTGATCCGGGACGGAACGGAAATGAGCAGTTCTTC
cdr3_aa: CATSDPGRNGNEQFF

clone_size: -
v_call: TRBV27
j_call: TRBJ2-3
d_call: -
cdr3_nt: TGTGCCAGCAGCCCACTTGGCCAGGAGCGCTTTGATACGCAGTATTTT
cdr3_aa: CASSPLGQERFDTQYF

clone_size: -
v_call: TRBV7-9
j_call: TRBJ1-1
d_call: TRBD1
cdr3_nt: TGTGCCAGCAGCCCTACGACAGGGCCCATGAACACTGAAGCTTTCTTT
cdr3_aa: CASSPTTGPMNTEAFF

clone_size: -
v_call: TRBV6-5
j_call: TRBJ2-5
d_call: -
cdr3_nt: TGTGCCAGCAGCCGAGAGGGAGCCCAAGAGACCCAGTACTTC
cdr3_aa: CASSREGAQETQYF

clone_size: few
v_call: TRBV6-5
j_call: TRBJ1-5
d_call: -
cdr3_nt: TGTGCCAGCAGTTCATGGCAGTCGCGCAATCAGCCCCAGCATTTT
cdr3_aa: CASSSWQSRNQPQHF

clone_size: few
v_call: TRBV12-3/TRBV12-4
j_call: TRBJ2-7
d_call: -
cdr3_nt: TGTGCCAGCAGTTTAGTCCCGGACGCCGCCCTCTACGAGCAGTACTTC
cdr3_aa: CASSLVPDAALYEQYF

clone_size: many
v_call: TRBV5-6
j_call: TRBJ2-3
d_call: -
cdr3_nt: TGTGCCAGCAACTCCTGGACAGATACGCAGTATTTT
cdr3_aa: CASNSWTDTQYF

clone_size: -
v_call: TRBV29-1
j_call: TRBJ1-2
d_call: -
cdr3_nt: TGCAGCGTTGAATTCGAGTATGGCTACACCTTC
cdr3_aa: CSVEFEYGYTF

clone_size: few
v_call: TRBV15
j_call: TRBJ1-1
d_call: -
cdr3_nt: TGTGCCACCAGCATTGAATACAGTGAAGCTTTCTTT
cdr3_aa: CATSIEYSEAFF

clone_size: few
v_call: TRBV2
j_call: TRBJ1-4
d_call: TRBD1
cdr3_nt: TGTGCCAGCAGAGGGGGCGAAGGTGAAAAACTGTTTTTT
cdr3_aa: CASRGGEGEKLFF

clone_size: -
v_call: TRBV12-3/TRBV12-4
j_call: TRBJ2-1
d_call: TRBD2
cdr3_nt: TGTGCCAGCAGACAACACATTGGGGGGCTAGCGGGAGCCTACAATGAGCAGTTCTTC
cdr3_aa: CASRQHIGGLAGAYNEQFF

clone_size: few
v_call: TRBV6-2/TRBV6-3
j_call: TRBJ2-7
d_call: TRBD2
cdr3_nt: TGTGCCAGCAGTTACCGGACTAGCGGGATCTACGAGCAGTACTTC
cdr3_aa: CASSYRTSGIYEQYF

clone_size: -
v_call: TRBV6-1
j_call: TRBJ1-5
d_call: TRBD1
cdr3_nt: TGTTCATCAAACAGGGGCGCCAGAGGGGCCCATAGCAATCAGCCCCAGCATTTT
cdr3_aa: CSSNRGARGAHSNQPQHF

clone_size: many
v_call: TRBV29-1
j_call: TRBJ2-1
d_call: TRBD1
cdr3_nt: TGCAGCGCAGGACAGGGTTACAATGAGCAGTTCTTC
cdr3_aa: CSAGQGYNEQFF

clone_size: -
v_call: TRBV25-1
j_call: TRBJ2-1
d_call: -
cdr3_nt: TGTGCCAGCAGTGACCGGGACGGGGATAGCAATGAGCAGTTCTTC
cdr3_aa: CASSDRDGDSNEQFF

clone_size: many
v_call: TRBV28
j_call: TRBJ2-3
d_call: -
cdr3_nt: TGTGCCAGCAGTGGTGGAACCAGCACAGATACGCAGTATTTT
cdr3_aa: CASSGGTSTDTQYF

clone_size: -
v_call: TRBV20-1
j_call: TRBJ1-6
d_call: TRBD1
cdr3_nt: TGCAGTGCCCGTTGGACAGGGCAGAAGTCCCTCCACTTT
cdr3_aa: CSARWTGQKSLHF

clone_size: -
v_call: TRBV29-1
j_call: TRBJ2-7
d_call: -
cdr3_nt: TGCAGCGTTGTTTCCCCCCCGTATAGGGGCGACTACAATGAGCAGTACTTC
cdr3_aa: CSVVSPPYRGDYNEQYF

clone_size: -
v_call: TRBV11-3
j_call: TRBJ2-1
d_call: TRBD2
cdr3_nt: TGTGCCAGCAGCTTAGATACTAGCGGGCCCTACAATGAGCAGTTCTTC
cdr3_aa: CASSLDTSGPYNEQFF

clone_size: -
v_call: TRBV20-1
j_call: TRBJ2-7
d_call: TRBD1
cdr3_nt: TGCAGTGCTAGAACGTCGACAGGGCAGGTCGAGCAGTACTTC
cdr3_aa: CSARTSTGQVEQYF

clone_size: few
v_call: TRBV29-1
j_call: TRBJ1-2
d_call: TRBD1
cdr3_nt: TGCAGCGTCCCCCGGACAGGGGGTGATGGCTACACCTTC
cdr3_aa: CSVPRTGGDGYTF

clone_size: few
v_call: TRBV29-1
j_call: TRBJ1-1
d_call: -
cdr3_nt: TGCAGCGTGGCACATGACACTGAAGCTTTCTTT
cdr3_aa: CSVAHDTEAFF

clone_size: -
v_call: TRBV15
j_call: TRBJ1-5
d_call: -
cdr3_nt: TGTGCCACCAGCAGAGATCTCCAGGCCAATCAGCCCCAGCATTTT
cdr3_aa: CATSRDLQANQPQHF

clone_size: many
v_call: TRBV10-1
j_call: TRBJ2-3
d_call: -
cdr3_nt: TGCGCCAGCAGTGAATCAAGGGGCCACACGGATACGCAGTATTTT
cdr3_aa: CASSESRGHTDTQYF

clone_size: few
v_call: TRBV6-4
j_call: TRBJ2-1
d_call: -
cdr3_nt: TGTGCCAGCAGTCAGACAATCTACAATGAGCAGTTCTTC
cdr3_aa: CASSQTIYNEQFF

clone_size: -
v_call: TRBV12-3/TRBV12-4
j_call: TRBJ1-4
d_call: -
cdr3_nt: TGTGCCAGCAGAGGAAAGGAAAAACTGTTTTTT
cdr3_aa: CASRGKEKLFF